One sample yielded the 18 T cell receptor beta chains listed below, sequenced in a study of cytomegalovirus exposure and HLA in healthy donors. The PCR ran on 60 Vbeta and 13 Jbeta primers. Method: immunoSEQ multiplex PCR; TCRdb's copy keeps in-frame clones and lacks some. The sample consists of roughly 130,000 clones, just over 65% of them appearing once. The sample comprised PBMCs. The receptor source for this set is an older woman in good health and CMV-seronegative.

The V and J genes are TRBV10-3 and TRBJ2-1; a possible D gene is TRBD2 (6 bases). The length of the CDR3 is 16 residues. Germline V gene sequence: CDR1 ENHRY, CDR2 SYGVKD. Trimming left V 7 bases short and J 0 bases short, with 16 bases between. CDR3 loop: CAIKVGGPRSYNEQFF. For the CDR3, the DNA is TGTGCCATCAAAGTGGGAGGCCCCCGCTCCTACAATGAGCAGTTCTTC.

The chain carries TRBV19 and TRBJ1-5, with D possibly matching TRBD1 (5 bases). The germline V gene encodes CDR1 LNHDA and CDR2 SQIVND (reference sequence). The CDR3 contains 14 residues. Trimming cost V 6 bases and J 2 bases, with 11 bases left between them. The CDR3 nucleotides are TGTGCCAGTAGGGGGACTGACGGCAATCAGCCCCAGCATTTT. As protein: CASRGTDGNQPQHF.

The chain carries TRBV5-8 and TRBJ2-2; maybe TRBD2 (5 bases). With 4 bases removed from V and 1 base from J, the gap between germline ends came to 14 bases. The CDR3 has 16 residues. The V gene's germline CDR1 is SGHTS and CDR2 YDEGEE. DNA of the CDR3: TGTGCCAGCAGCCTGCTTATTGCGGGGAACACCGGGGAGCTGTTTTTT. This encodes CASSLLIAGNTGELFF.

This chain connects TRBV2 to TRBJ1-1; TRBD1 aligns across 9 bases. The V segment lost 6 bases and the J segment 4 bases; nucleotides outside the gene matches: 6. This CDR3 has 14 amino acids. Germline V gives CDR1 SNHLY, CDR2 FYNNEI. The CDR3 bases are TGTGCCAGCAGCTTCGGACAGGGGAGCACTGAAGCTTTCTTT. Amino acids: CASSFGQGSTEAFF.

V is TRBV9 and J is TRBJ1-5; D perhaps matches TRBD1 (6 bases). This CDR3 spans 15 amino acids. CDR1 is SGDLS, CDR2 YYNGEE, per germline. V lost 4 bases and J lost 7, with 18 bases in between. The CDR3 reads CASSPGQMFGQPQHF. In DNA, the CDR3 is TGTGCCAGCAGCCCAGGACAGATGTTTGGCCAGCCCCAGCATTTT. The full variable domain, rest sourced from reference TRBV9 and TRBJ1-5, is DSGVTQTPKHLITATGQRVTLRCSPRSGDLSVYWYQQSLDQGLQFLIQYYNGEERAKGNILERFSAQQFPDLHSELNLSSLELGDSALYFCASSPGQMFGQPQHFGDGTRLSIL.

The V call is TRBV28, the J call TRBJ2-1, with TRBD2 identical over 12 bases. V lost 5 bases to trimming and J lost 6 bases; unmatched junction nucleotides: 2. This CDR3 is 14 amino acids long. From germline, CDR1 is MDHEN and CDR2 SYDVKM. The CDR3 reads CASSGLAGFNEQFF. CDR3 coding DNA: TGTGCCAGCAGTGGACTAGCGGGGTTCAATGAGCAGTTCTTC.

The V and J genes are TRBV5-1 and TRBJ2-5; tentative D call: TRBD2 (5 bases). In germline, CDR1 is SGHRS, CDR2 YFSETQ. Trimming removed 0 bases at V and 5 bases at J, with 14 bases between. The CDR3 spans 15 residues. The CDR3 reads CASSLASGLWETQYF. Written as DNA, the CDR3 is TGCGCCAGCAGCTTGGCCTCGGGGTTGTGGGAGACCCAGTACTTC.

This clone was seen a handful of times. The chain joins TRBV6-6 to TRBJ1-4; D is unresolved. Trimming left V 4 bases short and J 5 bases short, with 14 bases between. CDR3 length: 15 amino acids. The germline V gene encodes CDR1 MNHNY and CDR2 SVGAGI (reference sequence). CDR3 sequence (DNA): TGTGCCAGCAGTTGGAGGTCCAGCAGAAATGAAAAACTGTTTTTT. Its translation: CASSWRSSRNEKLFF.

CDR3 coding DNA: TGTGCCAGCAGCTCGGGGGAGGGGCAGTTCTTC. It codes for CASSSGEGQFF. The chain recombines TRBV7-3 with TRBJ2-1; 7 bases map to TRBD2. V trimming: 4 bases; J trimming: 12 bases; junction bases outside the gene matches: 3. The length of the CDR3 is 11 residues. The germline CDR1 and CDR2 sequences are SGHTA and FQGTGA.

This clone was counted once. The V and J genes are TRBV5-1 and TRBJ1-2; D is perhaps TRBD1 (6 bases). Germline V gene data show CDR1 as SGHRS and CDR2 as YFSETQ. The CDR3 is made up of 13 amino acids. The V and J ends lost 4 bases and 7 bases respectively, with 14 bases between them. CDR3 protein: CASSVTGRSGYTF. CDR3 nucleotide sequence: TGCGCCAGCAGCGTGACAGGCCGGAGTGGCTACACCTTC.

The rearrangement joins TRBV19 to TRBJ2-7; TRBD1 aligns across 7 bases. The CDR3 extends over 14 amino acids. V trimming: 5 bases; J trimming: 0 bases; junction bases outside the gene matches: 4. Per germline, CDR1 LNHDA and CDR2 SQIVND (reference sequence). CDR3 nucleotides: TGTGCCAGTAGTGCCGGGACAGCCTCCTACGAGCAGTACTTC. Its translation: CASSAGTASYEQYF.

The J gene is TRBJ2-7, the V gene TRBV7-2; D possibly corresponds to TRBD2 (5 bases). The CDR3 length is 16 residues. Germline CDR1 reads SGHTA; CDR2 reads FQGNSA. Between the trimmed V and J ends, which lost 2 bases and 2 bases, there was a span of 16 bases. CDR3 amino acids: CASSLLHSVVPYEQYF. The CDR3 region has the DNA TGTGCCAGCAGCTTACTCCATAGCGTCGTACCCTACGAGCAGTACTTC.

This sequence joins TRBV5-8 and TRBJ2-3; no clear D gene. Germline CDR1 reads SGHTS; CDR2 reads YDEGEE. The CDR3 runs to 14 residues. Trimming took 0 bases from V and 3 from J, leaving 8 bases between them. The CDR3 region is CASSLELSTDTQYF. DNA for the CDR3: TGTGCCAGCAGCTTGGAACTATCTACAGATACGCAGTATTTT.

This clone turned up a few times. The chain links TRBV25-1 to TRBJ2-1; 12 bases are a match to TRBD2. The CDR3 runs to 16 residues. The germline gives CDR1 MGHDK, CDR2 SYGVNS. Trimming took 7 bases from V and 5 from J; bases not matched to a gene: 9. CDR3 nucleotides: TGTGCCAGCACGGCTAGCGGGAGGGCCGCTCACAATGAGCAGTTCTTC. This gives the protein CASTASGRAAHNEQFF.

The chain employs TRBV2 and TRBJ2-7; 10 bases are shared with TRBD1. Germline lookup yields CDR1 SNHLY and CDR2 FYNNEI. V gave up 6 bases and J gave up 6 bases; unmatched junction bases: 8. The CDR3 loop spans 14 amino acids. This chain's CDR3 is CASRYRQGAAEQYF. CDR3 nucleotides: TGTGCCAGCAGGTATCGACAGGGGGCGGCCGAGCAGTACTTC.

The chain joins TRBV5-1 to TRBJ2-7; 9 bases are a match to TRBD1. V trimming: 4 bases; J trimming: 2 bases; junction bases outside the gene matches: 7. Looked up from germline, CDR1 is SGHRS and CDR2 is YFSETQ. The CDR3 runs 15 residues. In DNA, the CDR3 is TGCGCCAGCAGCCTGGGGACAGGGTGGACCTACGAGCAGTACTTC. Its protein is CASSLGTGWTYEQYF.

The chain joins TRBV7-2 to TRBJ2-3, with 9 bases identical to TRBD2. Germline V gene lookup returns CDR1 SGHTA and CDR2 FQGNSA. There are 14 residues in the CDR3. Trimming took 5 bases from V and 9 from J; bases not matched to a gene: 9. The CDR3 sequence is CASSGGGDPLTQYF. DNA for the CDR3: TGTGCCAGCAGCGGCGGGGGGGACCCCCTGACGCAGTATTTT.

This clone appeared a few times. The chain uses TRBV4-3 and TRBJ2-1; 9 bases fit TRBD2. Germline CDR1 and CDR2: LGHNA and YSLEER. Unmatched junction bases numbered 5, after V lost 1 base and J lost 10 bases. The CDR3 spans 14 residues. In DNA form, the CDR3 reads TGCGCCAGCAGCCAAGGTTTCGCGGGGGGGGAGCAGTTCTTC. It translates to CASSQGFAGGEQFF.